This paragraph reports one T cell receptor beta chain. No antigen is known for it. The PCR employed 60 Vbeta primers together with 13 Jbeta primers. Clones were sequenced by immunoSEQ multiplex PCR, and TCRdb holds only the in-frame ones, with some missing. Of approximately 150,000 clones detected, over 75% appear once; the ten largest clones hold approximately 1.8%. CDR3 length equals 15 residues. The germline CDR1 and CDR2 sequences are LNHDA and SQIVND (reference sequence). V gave up 4 bases and J gave up 4 bases; unmatched junction bases: 4. The data were taken from a study of cytomegalovirus exposure and HLA in healthy donors. Study findings and constraints: Specificity for CMV antigens was confirmed in vitro for a few of the CMV-associated chains. Roughly uniform sequencing depth across donors was assumed, possibly incorrectly. An analysis that was carried out later associated about 17,000 TCR beta sequences with HLA alleles at 0.05 false discovery rate.

Donors sampled were nominally healthy, though unrecorded immune exposures were likely. The gene calls are TRBV19 and TRBJ1-5, with 10 bases lining up with TRBD1. Specimen: PBMCs. The TCR was taken from a woman aged 30 to 39 in good health and CMV-seronegative. CDR3 amino acids: CASSTRDRGNQPQHF. The CDR3 region has the DNA TGTGCCAGTAGTACCCGGGACAGGGGAAATCAGCCCCAGCATTTT.